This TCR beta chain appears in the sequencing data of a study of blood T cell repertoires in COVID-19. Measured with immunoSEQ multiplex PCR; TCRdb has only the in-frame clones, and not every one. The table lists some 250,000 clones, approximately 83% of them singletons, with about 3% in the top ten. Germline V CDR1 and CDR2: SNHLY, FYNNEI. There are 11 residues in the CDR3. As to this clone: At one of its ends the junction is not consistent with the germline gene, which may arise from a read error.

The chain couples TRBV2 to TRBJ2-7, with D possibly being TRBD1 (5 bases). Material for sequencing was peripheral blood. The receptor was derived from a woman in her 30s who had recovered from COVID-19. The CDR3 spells CASSEWGASQF. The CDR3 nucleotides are TGTGCCAGCAGTGAGTGGGGCGCGTCGCAATTC.